These 31 T cell receptor beta chains originate from one sample sequenced in a study of CD8+ T cells in alopecia areata listed by TCRdb under 2018. Library preparation was by the immunoSEQ multiplex PCR assay. RNA was extracted from all samples and reverse transcribed into cDNA as template for TCR sequencing. Held by TCRdb, this immuneACCESS table contains in-frame sequences only and omits some clones. Under half of the omission traces to an unresolved V gene where checked; the cause of the rest is unknown. The sample has around 290,000 clones on record, roughly 50% of them singletons. The ten largest account for about 1.7% of the sample. Read against the paper, the sample's time point label means: 20 to 30 weeks on oral tofacitinib. What this sample's treatment or condition label stands for: oral pan-JAK inhibitor, 5-10 mg twice daily. Specimen: CD4+ T cells sorted from blood, collected at week 24, from a patient treated with tofacitinib. The receptors derive from a human donor with alopecia areata.

A single count supports this clone. The V call is TRBV30, the J call TRBJ1-1, with a tentative D call TRBD1 (6 bases). V lost 5 bases to trimming and J lost 3 bases, with 13 bases between them. The germline CDR1 and CDR2 sequences are GTSNPN and SVGIG (reference sequence). This CDR3 contains 13 residues. This chain's CDR3 is CAWAQGGDTEAFF. CDR3 nucleotides: TGTGCCTGGGCACAGGGTGGTGACACTGAAGCTTTCTTT.

V usage is TRBV7-2 and J usage is TRBJ2-2, with 11 bases that match TRBD2. The V gene's germline CDR1 is SGHTA and CDR2 FQGNSA. Trimming took 5 bases from V and 6 from J; bases not matched to a gene: 8. This CDR3 comprises 16 residues. CDR3 protein: CASSPRASGGSGELFF. Written as DNA, the CDR3 is TGTGCCAGCAGCCCCAGGGCTAGCGGGGGGTCCGGGGAGCTGTTTTTT.

This clone has just a few counts. The V and J genes are TRBV23-1 and TRBJ2-1, with 7 bases aligning to TRBD2. TRBV23-1 is treated as an ORF (open reading frame) with a function not yet certain. The CDR3 is 14 amino acids. Unmatched junction bases numbered 8, after V lost 7 bases and J lost 5 bases. This CDR3 reads CASNPGTIDNEQFF. For the CDR3, the DNA is TGCGCCAGCAACCCAGGGACTATAGACAATGAGCAGTTCTTC.

The J gene is TRBJ1-1, the V gene TRBV23-1, with TRBD1 matching 7 bases. TRBV23-1 has ORF status, its function being uncertain. The CDR3 runs 13 residues. The trim removed 6 bases at V and 3 bases at J, leaving 4 bases unmatched. Written as DNA, the CDR3 is TGCGCCAGCAGGGGACAGACTTACACTGAAGCTTTCTTT. It yields the protein CASRGQTYTEAFF.

This clone was seen more than once but under ten times. The CDR3 coding sequence is TGTGCCAGCAGGACTAGCCAAGCCGCACCCAATGAGCAGTTCTTC. This gives the protein CASRTSQAAPNEQFF. The V call is TRBV28, the J call TRBJ2-1, with 7 positions matching TRBD2. The V gene's germline CDR1 is MDHEN and CDR2 SYDVKM. CDR3 length equals 15 residues. After removal of 6 bases from V and 6 bases from J, the junction contained 11 bases not matched to a gene.

V gene TRBV29-1 combines with J gene TRBJ1-1; possible D gene TRBD1, 5 bases. The CDR3 totals 12 residues. CDR1 and CDR2 from the germline V gene are SQVTM and ANQGSEA. V lost 5 bases and J 1 base, leaving 8 bases between the germline ends. The chain's CDR3 is CSVTRGNTEAFF. The DNA for the CDR3 is TGCAGCGTTACTAGGGGGAACACTGAAGCTTTCTTT.

The V and J genes are TRBV7-9 and TRBJ2-5; no reliable D call. Per the germline V gene, CDR1 is SEHNR and CDR2 is FQNEAQ (reference sequence). Trimming stripped 3 bases from V and 1 base from J, with 12 bases between. This CDR3 spans 15 amino acids. The CDR3 sequence: CASSLLVGIQETQYF. CDR3 DNA: TGTGCCAGCAGCTTGCTTGTCGGTATCCAAGAGACCCAGTACTTC. Drawing the rest from reference TRBV7-9 and TRBJ2-5, the complete variable domain is DTGVSQNPRHKITKRGQNVTFRCDPISEHNRLYWYRQTLGQGPEFLTYFQNEAQLEKSRLLSDRFSAERPKGSFSTLEIQRTEQGDSAMYLCASSLLVGIQETQYFGPGTRLLVL.

This rearrangement joins TRBV29-1 to TRBJ2-3; possible D gene TRBD1, 7 bases. The ends were cut back, 4 bases at V and 5 bases at J, with 19 bases in the middle. The germline V gene encodes CDR1 SQVTM and CDR2 ANQGSEA. The CDR3 sequence is 15 residues long. This CDR3 reads CSVGRGQGIEDTQYF. Written as DNA, the CDR3 is TGCAGCGTTGGGAGGGGGCAGGGGATCGAAGATACGCAGTATTTT.

This clone was detected a few times. The sample has other DNA sequences that encode this CDR3 too. The rearrangement links TRBV30 to TRBJ2-7, with D tentatively TRBD1 (5 bases). Looked up from germline, CDR1 is GTSNPN and CDR2 is SVGIG (reference sequence). The CDR3 consists of 12 residues. Trimming took 0 bases from V and 3 from J, leaving 6 bases between them. CDR3 sequence: CAWSVRGYEQYF. Written as DNA, the CDR3 is TGTGCCTGGAGTGTAAGGGGCTACGAGCAGTACTTC.

This clone appeared a few times. Distinct nucleotide sequences in the sample also encode this CDR3. The V call is TRBV29-1, the J call TRBJ2-7; D unclear. This CDR3 contains 11 residues. Germline V gene sequence: CDR1 SQVTM, CDR2 ANQGSEA. V lost 4 bases, J lost 2 bases, and 6 bases lay in between. The CDR3 loop reads CSVAETYEQYF. The CDR3 DNA sequence: TGCAGCGTTGCTGAAACCTACGAGCAGTACTTC.

V is TRBV4-2 and J is TRBJ2-7; 8 nucleotides match TRBD2. Germline trimming cut 0 bases from V and 4 bases from J; bases unmatched to any gene: 8. The CDR3 extends over 16 amino acids. Germline V gene sequence: CDR1 LGHNA, CDR2 YNFKEQ. The CDR3 region has the DNA TGTGCCAGCAGCCAAGAAGGGTTTAGCGGGGCGTACGAGCAGTACTTC. It yields the protein CASSQEGFSGAYEQYF.

This clone was counted once. This chain links TRBV5-6 with TRBJ2-1, with D possibly being TRBD1 (6 bases). Between the trimmed V and J ends, which lost 4 bases and 2 bases, there was a span of 19 bases. The CDR3 length is 17 residues. Germline CDR1 reads SGHDT; CDR2 reads YYEEEE. CDR3 DNA sequence: TGTGCCAGCAGCCGACCCGGGACAATGGATCCCTACAATGAGCAGTTCTTC. As protein: CASSRPGTMDPYNEQFF.

The chain combines TRBV30 with TRBJ1-6; TRBD1 matches 8 bases. CDR1 is GTSNPN, CDR2 SVGIG, per germline (reference sequence). The CDR3 length is 15 residues. The trim removed 5 bases at V and 5 bases at J, leaving 8 bases unmatched. CDR3 in DNA: TGTGCCTGGCGGACAGGGAGGTTTGATAATTCACCCCTCCACTTT. Translating gives CAWRTGRFDNSPLHF.

The chain links TRBV6-5 to TRBJ2-1; D possibly corresponds to TRBD2 (7 bases). The CDR3 runs to 14 residues. Trimming shortened V by 6 bases and J by 5 bases, and 14 bases separated the two germline ends. Germline CDR1 and CDR2: MNHEY and SVGAGI. The CDR3 coding sequence is TGTGCCAGCAGGGGGGCAGGGAGGGACAATGAGCAGTTCTTC. Amino acids: CASRGAGRDNEQFF.

The chain couples TRBV5-1 to TRBJ2-7; 8 bases line up with TRBD1. V trimming: 1 base; J trimming: 6 bases; junction bases outside the gene matches: 6. This CDR3 is built from 14 residues. Germline V gives CDR1 SGHRS, CDR2 YFSETQ. CDR3 sequence: CASSLMDRATEQYF. CDR3 bases: TGCGCCAGCAGCTTGATGGACAGGGCGACCGAGCAGTACTTC.

This clone has more than one count but fewer than ten. The genes are TRBV27 and TRBJ2-5; TRBD1 might be the D (5 bases). The CDR3 runs to 15 residues. The V end was cut by 5 bases, the J end by 3 bases, with 16 bases between. The germline V gene has CDR1 MNHEY and CDR2 SMNVEV (reference sequence). In DNA form, the CDR3 reads TGTGCCAGCAGTCCGACAGTGTTTGCAGAAGAGACCCAGTACTTC. This gives the protein CASSPTVFAEETQYF.

This clone was detected once. The chain joins TRBV2 to TRBJ2-5; 7 bases are a match to TRBD2. This CDR3 region has 12 residues. J gave up 5 bases and V 6 bases, and 3 bases lay outside the gene matches. Germline loops: CDR1 SNHLY, CDR2 FYNNEI. The CDR3, as DNA: TGTGCCAGCAGCCCGCGGGAGGAGACCCAGTACTTC. It codes for CASSPREETQYF.

This chain connects TRBV15 to TRBJ1-2; D gene uncertain. CDR3 length: 14 residues. Trimming stripped 1 base from V and 9 bases from J, with 15 bases between. In germline, CDR1 is LNHNV, CDR2 YYDKDF (reference sequence). CDR3 in DNA: TGTGCCACCAGCAGAGTGGCGGGTTCTATGCGCTACACCTTC. Its protein is CATSRVAGSMRYTF.

The rearrangement links TRBV29-1 to TRBJ1-1; D gene uncertain. The germline V and J ends were trimmed by 2 bases and 0 bases, with 10 bases remaining between them. The CDR3 is 14 residues long. Germline lookup yields CDR1 SQVTM and CDR2 ANQGSEA. CDR3 loop: CSVEFPFMNTEAFF. CDR3 coding DNA: TGCAGCGTTGAATTCCCTTTCATGAACACTGAAGCTTTCTTT.

This clone has a single count. The genes are TRBV4-1 and TRBJ2-7; D gene unclear. V shed 5 bases and J shed 6 bases, with 8 bases lying between them. The CDR3 has 11 amino acids. Germline V gene data show CDR1 as MGHRA and CDR2 as YSYEKL. Written as DNA, the CDR3 is TGCGCCAGCAGCTATGGAATCGAGCAGTACTTC. Protein sequence: CASSYGIEQYF.

The chain employs TRBV9 and TRBJ1-2; D may be TRBD1 (5 bases). V dropped 2 bases and J dropped 6 bases, with 8 bases sitting between them. Germline CDR1 reads SGDLS; CDR2 reads YYNGEE. CDR3 length: 12 residues. The CDR3 reads CASSVGGNGYTF. In DNA form, the CDR3 reads TGTGCCAGCAGCGTCGGGGGAAATGGCTACACCTTC.

V is TRBV30 and J is TRBJ1-6, with a weak D call TRBD1 (6 bases). CDR1 is GTSNPN, CDR2 SVGIG, per germline (reference sequence). Trimming took off 7 bases at V and 6 bases at J, with 16 bases between the two ends. The CDR3 contains 14 residues. DNA of the CDR3: TGTGCCTTCCGGTGGGCAGGGGTTAATTCACCCCTCCACTTT. It yields the protein CAFRWAGVNSPLHF.

This clone turned up a few times. The V and J genes are TRBV6-5 and TRBJ2-3; perhaps TRBD2 as D (5 bases). Germline lookup yields CDR1 MNHEY and CDR2 SVGAGI. Trimming left V 8 bases short and J 8 bases short, with 14 bases between. The CDR3 totals 12 residues. The CDR3 DNA is TGTGCCAGCCAAACGGGATGGGGTACGCAGTATTTT. Its protein is CASQTGWGTQYF.

This chain uses TRBV30 with TRBJ2-1; D might be TRBD2 (5 bases). CDR1 is GTSNPN and CDR2 is SVGIG in the germline V gene (reference sequence). The V end was cut by 2 bases, the J end by 7 bases, with 18 bases between. The CDR3 spans 15 residues. CDR3 bases: TGTGCCTGGAGTTCCGGGGATCTAAGACAAAATGAGCAGTTCTTC. As protein: CAWSSGDLRQNEQFF.

This clone showed up just a few times. The chain couples TRBV7-2 to TRBJ2-2; 11 bases are shared with TRBD1. This CDR3 comprises 15 residues. V lost 6 bases, J lost 7 bases, and 7 bases stayed unmatched. Germline CDR1 reads SGHTA; CDR2 reads FQGNSA. CDR3 coding DNA: TGTGCCAGCAGGCGACGGACAGGGGGCTTCGGGGAGCTGTTTTTT. Protein sequence: CASRRRTGGFGELFF.

The chain joins TRBV5-6 to TRBJ2-5; no clear D gene. V was shortened by 0 bases and J by 3 bases, with 12 bases between the two germline ends. Per the germline V gene, CDR1 is SGHDT and CDR2 is YYEEEE. This CDR3 has 15 amino acids. The CDR3 is CASSLVGWTEETQYF. The CDR3 nucleotides read TGTGCCAGCAGCTTGGTGGGGTGGACCGAAGAGACCCAGTACTTC.

The table lists this clone with a few counts. This chain links TRBV28 with TRBJ2-1; 11 bases align to TRBD2. With 8 bases clipped from V and 8 bases from J, the junction kept 8 bases outside the gene matches. The CDR3 consists of 14 residues. CDR1 is MDHEN, CDR2 SYDVKM, per germline. As DNA, the CDR3 is TGTGCCAGCCCCCCTAGCGGGGGGTCCCATGAGCAGTTCTTC. Amino acids: CASPPSGGSHEQFF.

This sequence joins TRBV4-1 and TRBJ2-1; D may be TRBD2 (5 bases). The germline gives CDR1 MGHRA, CDR2 YSYEKL. The CDR3 sequence is 14 residues long. The V end was cut by 0 bases, the J end by 8 bases, with 11 bases between. The CDR3 sequence is CASSQEDGGYEQFF. The CDR3 DNA sequence: TGCGCCAGCAGCCAAGAGGACGGAGGATATGAGCAGTTCTTC.

This clone occurred a few times. The chain employs TRBV29-1 and TRBJ2-3; D remains ambiguous. The V and J ends lost 4 bases and 4 bases respectively, with 6 bases between them. This CDR3 has 11 residues. Germline V gene data show CDR1 as SQVTM and CDR2 as ANQGSEA. CDR3 protein: CSVGTADTQYF. Written as DNA, the CDR3 is TGCAGCGTTGGGACGGCAGATACGCAGTATTTT.

This clone came up a few times. This chain links TRBV29-1 with TRBJ2-5; D uncertain. CDR1 is SQVTM, CDR2 ANQGSEA, per germline. This CDR3 contains 14 residues. V lost 3 bases and J 5 bases, leaving 16 bases between the germline ends. CDR3 DNA: TGCAGCGTTGAGGGCAGGCCAAAAGGGGAGACCCAGTACTTC. This translates into CSVEGRPKGETQYF.

In its sample, this clone was seen once. The chain couples TRBV4-3 to TRBJ1-2, with D possibly matching TRBD1 (6 bases). The V end lost 3 bases, the J end lost 0 bases, and 14 bases lay between the germline ends. The germline V gene has CDR1 LGHNA and CDR2 YSLEER. This CDR3 is 16 amino acids long. CDR3 in amino acids: CASSQYTGSANYGYTF. In DNA, the CDR3 is TGCGCCAGCAGCCAGTACACAGGGTCGGCTAACTATGGCTACACCTTC.